These T cell receptor beta chains were read from a single sample in a study of blood T cell repertoires in COVID-19. Data came from immunoSEQ multiplex PCR; TCRdb stores just in-frame clones and leaves some out. The sample has approximately 100,000 clones, roughly nine tenths seen once. Input material: peripheral blood. The receptor set was obtained from a man aged 50 to 59 with acute or convalescent COVID-19. Both conserved end residues are part of each CDR3. D genes are given only for firm matches. Clone size is given for some rows only: seen once, a few or many times, or a class if the clone is expanded.

v_gene	abundance	d_gene	j_gene	CDR3aa	CDR3nt
TRBV11-2	NA	NA	TRBJ2-7	CASSLDRATTYEQYF	TGTGCCAGCAGCTTAGACAGGGCGACGACCTACGAGCAGTACTTC
TRBV7-2	NA	TRBD1	TRBJ1-1	CASSPYRTGNTEAFF	TGTGCCAGCAGCCCCTATAGGACAGGGAACACTGAAGCTTTCTTT
TRBV30	NA	TRBD1	TRBJ1-3	CAWRQGAGNTIYF	TGTGCCTGGAGACAGGGGGCTGGAAACACCATATATTTT
TRBV29-1	NA	TRBD2	TRBJ2-5	CSALAGDETQYF	TGCAGCGCCCTAGCGGGGGATGAGACCCAGTACTTC
TRBV5-5	NA	NA	TRBJ1-2	CASSLELYGYTF	TGTGCCAGCAGCTTGGAGCTCTATGGCTACACCTTC
TRBV7-9	medium-sized	NA	TRBJ1-1	CASSQGGTEAFF	TGTGCCAGCAGCCAAGGCGGCACTGAAGCTTTCTTT
TRBV5-1	NA	NA	TRBJ1-6	CASSDATGSPLHF	TGCGCCAGCAGCGACGCAACGGGTTCACCCCTCCACTTT
TRBV5-1	NA	NA	TRBJ2-7	CASSPMTQTYEQYF	TGCGCCAGCAGCCCAATGACTCAGACCTACGAGCAGTACTTC
TRBV2	NA	TRBD1	TRBJ1-2	CASSEYPLGQGGYTF	TGTGCCAGCAGTGAATATCCTCTGGGACAGGGCGGCTACACCTTC
TRBV5-1	once	NA	TRBJ1-3	CASSPRGNSGNTIYF	TGCGCCAGCAGCCCTCGCGGGAACTCTGGAAACACCATATATTTT
TRBV7-9	NA	NA	TRBJ1-2	CASSSAEGNYGYTF	TGTGCCAGCAGCTCCGCCGAGGGTAACTATGGCTACACCTTC
TRBV10-1	NA	NA	TRBJ1-5	CASTRVPGRSNQPQHF	TGCGCCAGCACCCGAGTCCCGGGGAGGAGCAATCAGCCCCAGCATTTT
TRBV2	NA	NA	TRBJ2-5	CASSAPGLTHITGETQYF	TGTGCCAGCAGCGCCCCGGGACTCACTCATATTACTGGAGAGACCCAGTACTTC
TRBV19	once	TRBD1	TRBJ1-6	CATDRGSNSPLHF	TGTGCCACAGACAGGGGGTCGAATTCACCCCTCCACTTT
TRBV24-1	NA	TRBD1	TRBJ2-2	CATSDNGRTGSAGELFF	TGTGCCACCAGTGACAACGGCCGGACAGGATCGGCCGGGGAGCTGTTTTTT
TRBV7-2	once	TRBD1	TRBJ1-3	CASSSTGASGNTIYF	TGTGCCAGCAGCTCGACAGGGGCCTCTGGAAACACCATATATTTT
TRBV2	NA	TRBD2	TRBJ2-1	CASRLLAGGGDEQFF	TGTGCCAGCAGGCTACTAGCGGGGGGCGGTGATGAGCAGTTCTTC
TRBV5-1	NA	NA	TRBJ1-4	CASSLTNRDSKLFF	TGCGCCAGCAGCTTAACTAACAGGGATTCAAAACTGTTTTTT
TRBV19	NA	TRBD1	TRBJ1-2	CASSMTGTGANGYTF	TGTGCCAGTAGTATGACCGGGACAGGGGCGAATGGCTACACCTTC
TRBV5-1	NA	NA	TRBJ2-1	CASSPHSSTYNEQFF	TGCGCCAGCAGCCCCCACTCTTCCACCTACAATGAGCAGTTCTTC
TRBV2	once	TRBD1	TRBJ2-7	CASSLGQGREQYF	TGTGCCAGCAGTCTGGGACAGGGTCGCGAGCAGTACTTC
TRBV5-1	NA	TRBD1	TRBJ1-6	CASSSGQRDNSPLHF	TGCGCCAGCAGCTCGGGACAGAGGGATAATTCACCCCTCCACTTT
TRBV9	NA	NA	TRBJ1-3	CASSVEGQMGRTIYF	TGTGCCAGCAGCGTAGAAGGGCAGATGGGGCGCACCATATATTTT
TRBV7-2	NA	NA	TRBJ2-1	CASSLHPAGAYNEQFF	TGTGCCAGCAGCCTACACCCCGCGGGGGCTTACAATGAGCAGTTCTTC
TRBV2	NA	TRBD1	TRBJ1-6	CASSPGQSSYNSPLHF	TGTGCCAGCAGTCCGGGACAGAGCTCCTATAATTCACCCCTCCACTTT
TRBV19	NA	TRBD1	TRBJ1-3	CATTRDRVTFSGNTIYF	TGTGCCACCACAAGGGACAGGGTTACCTTCTCTGGAAACACCATATATTTT
TRBV5-1	NA	TRBD1	TRBJ2-5	CASSLRDRQETQYF	TGCGCCAGCAGCTTGAGGGACAGGCAAGAGACCCAGTACTTC
TRBV6-5	NA	NA	TRBJ1-5	CASKHSGSNQPQHF	TGTGCCAGCAAACACTCAGGGAGCAATCAGCCCCAGCATTTT
TRBV19	NA	NA	TRBJ2-4	CASSTRPGSSVAKNIQYF	TGTGCCAGTAGTACCAGACCAGGTTCCTCCGTAGCCAAAAACATTCAGTACTTC
TRBV7-9	NA	TRBD1	TRBJ2-7	CASSPLPPGTGPYEQYF	TGTGCCAGCAGCCCACTCCCCCCCGGGACAGGTCCCTACGAGCAGTACTTC
TRBV5-6	few	NA	TRBJ2-7	CASKSGWASVYEQYF	TGTGCCAGCAAAAGTGGTTGGGCTAGCGTATACGAGCAGTACTTC
TRBV11-2	NA	NA	TRBJ1-6	CASSLRGSNSPLHF	TGTGCCAGCAGCTTAAGAGGGTCAAACTCACCCCTCCACTTT
TRBV10-3	few	NA	TRBJ1-6	CAINSKQGTTSPLHF	TGTGCCATAAATTCCAAACAGGGCACCACCTCACCCCTCCACTTT
TRBV23-1	NA	TRBD1	TRBJ1-6	CASSRRQGRSSPLHF	TGCGCCAGCAGTCGTCGACAGGGGAGAAGTTCACCCCTCCACTTT
TRBV30	NA	NA	TRBJ2-6	CAWSDRSSGANVLTF	TGTGCCTGGAGTGACAGGAGCTCTGGGGCCAACGTCCTGACTTTC
TRBV15	NA	TRBD1	TRBJ1-4	CATSGTGNEKLFF	TGTGCCACCAGCGGGACAGGGAATGAAAAACTGTTTTTT
TRBV28	once	NA	TRBJ1-2	CASATGHPSYGYTF	TGTGCCAGCGCAACAGGGCATCCGTCCTATGGCTACACCTTC
TRBV2	NA	TRBD2	TRBJ2-7	CASRGGGNEQYF	TGTGCCAGCAGGGGCGGGGGTAACGAGCAGTACTTC
TRBV19	NA	TRBD1	TRBJ2-2	CASTWTGGVGGELFF	TGTGCCAGTACTTGGACAGGGGGCGTCGGCGGGGAGCTGTTTTTT
TRBV27	NA	NA	TRBJ1-6	CASSIKQGINSPLHF	TGTGCCAGCAGTATAAAACAGGGAATTAATTCACCCCTCCACTTT
TRBV23-1	NA	NA	TRBJ2-2	CASSQGQRDTGELFF	TGCGCCAGCAGTCAAGGACAAAGAGACACCGGGGAGCTGTTTTTT
TRBV19	NA	NA	TRBJ2-7	CASSEQGRGEQYF	TGTGCCAGTAGTGAGCAGGGAAGAGGCGAGCAGTACTTC
TRBV3-1/TRBV3-2	NA	TRBD2	TRBJ2-1	CASNPSGGAWNEQFF	TGTGCCAGCAACCCTAGCGGGGGGGCCTGGAATGAGCAGTTCTTC
TRBV9	NA	NA	TRBJ1-4	CASSGGEAATNEKLFF	TGTGCCAGCAGCGGAGGGGAGGCGGCAACTAATGAAAAACTGTTTTTT
TRBV19	NA	TRBD1	TRBJ2-3	CASSRTGSTDTQYF	TGTGCCAGTAGTAGGACAGGCAGCACAGATACGCAGTATTTT
TRBV5-1	NA	TRBD2	TRBJ2-1	CASSLGLAGPTINSYNEQFF	TGCGCCAGCAGCTTGGGACTAGCGGGTCCTACGATTAACTCCTACAATGAGCAGTTCTTC